This TCR beta chain is drawn from a study of blood T cell repertoires in COVID-19. Sequencing was performed with immunoSEQ multiplex PCR; in TCRdb, only in-frame clones are kept and a portion is missing. The sample has 200,000 to 300,000 clones, about 88% seen once. The source material was peripheral blood. This TCR was recovered from a man aged 55 to 70 who had recovered from COVID-19.

CDR3 sequence: CASSGRWQGYTF. CDR3 nucleotides: TGTGCCAGCAGTGGCCGCTGGCAAGGCTACACCTTC. V gene TRBV25-1 combines with J gene TRBJ1-2; D gene ambiguous. V was clipped by 4 bases and J by 8 bases, with 11 bases between them. The germline CDR1 and CDR2 sequences are MGHDK and SYGVNS. CDR3 size: 12 residues.